Shown below are 32 T cell receptor beta chains from a single sample sequenced in a study of regulatory T cells in long-lasting Graves disease. For TCR beta, libraries came from iRepertoire HTBI primers and Arm-PCR of CDR3 regions. TCRdb re-called the multiplex PCR reads with MiXCR, one entry per CDR3 protein. The profile covers roughly 610,000 distinct CDR3 sequences, with roughly a sixth appearing a single time and more than 10% taken by the ten largest. Described time point: newly diagnosed GD, antithyroid drugs for less than 3 months. Preparation of the TCR library used RNA extracted from PBMCs. These data are also associated with another study on T cells in Graves' hyperthyroidism and ophthalmopathy.

The source material was peripheral blood mononuclear cells (PBMCs), sampled at new diagnosis, from a patient treated with antithyroid drugs. These receptors all stem from a man younger than 30 with Graves disease.

V usage is TRBV7-3 and J usage is TRBJ2-2, with D possibly matching TRBD2 (7 bases). CDR3 size: 18 residues. V dropped 5 bases and J dropped 1 base, with 20 bases sitting between them. The V gene's germline CDR1 is SGHTA and CDR2 FQGTGA. This CDR3 is CASSTPRGSGLNTGELFF. In nucleotides, the CDR3 is TGTGCCAGCAGCACCCCCAGGGGTAGCGGGCTGAACACCGGGGAGCTGTTTTTT. Filled out from reference TRBV7-3 and TRBJ2-2, the complete variable domain reads GAGVSQTPSNKVTEKGKYVELRCDPISGHTALYWYRQSLGQGPEFLIYFQGTGAADDSGLPNDRFFAVRPEGSVSTLKIQRTERGDSAVYLCASSTPRGSGLNTGELFFGEGSRLTVL.

The rearrangement joins TRBV12-5 to TRBJ1-4; D not resolved. The germline V gene has CDR1 LGHNT and CDR2 FRNRAP. CDR3 length equals 15 residues. V dropped 4 bases and J dropped 8 bases, with 17 bases sitting between them. The CDR3 DNA sequence: TGTGCTAGTGGTTCGCGGACTCCCGGCCGGGAAAAACTGTTTTTT. It specifies CASGSRTPGREKLFF.

J is TRBJ1-5 and V is TRBV2; 12 bases are a match to TRBD1. CDR1 and CDR2 from the germline V gene are SNHLY and FYNNEI. This CDR3 spans 16 amino acids. V lost 6 bases and J lost 2; bases outside the gene matches: 5. The CDR3 region is CASRGTGGFGNQPQHF. The CDR3 region has the DNA TGTGCCAGCAGGGGGACAGGGGGCTTTGGCAATCAGCCCCAGCATTTT.

This clonotype was seen only a few times. The chain recombines TRBV10-3 with TRBJ1-3, with a possible D match to TRBD1 (5 bases). The CDR3 totals 16 residues. Trimming left V 6 bases short and J 2 bases short, with 17 bases between. From germline, CDR1 is ENHRY and CDR2 SYGVKD. The CDR3 sequence: CAISPSPGPTGNTIYF. CDR3 DNA sequence: TGTGCCATCAGCCCCTCCCCGGGGCCTACTGGAAACACCATATATTTT.

This clonotype was seen at least ten times. The chain links TRBV28 to TRBJ1-5; 10 positions match TRBD1. CDR1 and CDR2 from the germline V gene are MDHEN and SYDVKM. The CDR3 contains 14 residues. The trim removed 10 bases at V and 7 bases at J, leaving 10 bases unmatched. The chain's CDR3 is CATQPGTGVQPQHF. As DNA, the CDR3 is TGTGCCACCCAACCCGGGACAGGGGTCCAGCCCCAGCATTTT.

This clonotype was seen many times. A read error may account for a junction end that differs from germline. The chain recombines TRBV5-1 with TRBJ1-1, with D tentatively TRBD1 (5 bases). Germline values: CDR1 SGHRS, CDR2 YFSETQ. The CDR3 has 14 residues. The CDR3 here is CASSLSGGGTEAFF. The CDR3 coding sequence is TGTGCCAGCAGCTTATCGGGCGGGGGCACTGAAGCTTTCTTT. The full variable domain, completed using reference TRBV5-1 and TRBJ1-1, is KAGVTQTPRYLIKTRGQQVTLSCSPISGHRSVSWYQQTPGQGLQFLFEYFSETQRNKGNFPGRFSGRQFSNSRSEMNVSTLELGDSALYLCASSLSGGGTEAFFGQGTRLTVV.

Ten or more counts support this clonotype. The chain combines TRBV7-9 with TRBJ2-6; D call uncertain. The CDR3 is 16 amino acids. Germline lookup yields CDR1 SEHNR and CDR2 FQNEAQ (reference sequence). Trimming stripped 0 bases from V and 1 base from J, with 7 bases between. The CDR3 is CASSLASRSGANVLTF. The CDR3 DNA reads TGTGCCAGCAGCTTAGCGTCGCGTTCTGGGGCCAACGTCCTGACTTTC.

This clonotype was counted at least ten times. The chain links TRBV12-5 to TRBJ2-2; D unresolved. Germline CDR1 LGHNT, CDR2 FRNRAP. There are 11 residues in the CDR3. V gave up 5 bases and J gave up 7 bases, with 5 bases separating them. The CDR3 spells CASGNVGELFF. The CDR3 DNA is TGTGCTAGTGGTAATGTCGGGGAGCTGTTTTTT. Filled out from reference TRBV12-5 and TRBJ2-2, the complete variable domain reads DARVTQTPRHKVTEMGQEVTMRCQPILGHNTVFWYRQTMMQGLELLAYFRNRAPLDDSGMPKDRFSAEMPDATLATLKIQPSEPRDSAVYFCASGNVGELFFGEGSRLTVL.

The genes are TRBV28 and TRBJ2-7; D might be TRBD2 (5 bases). Germline CDR1 reads MDHEN; CDR2 reads SYDVKM. V was trimmed by 6 bases and J by 4 bases, leaving 16 bases between them. The CDR3 is 14 amino acids. In DNA form, the CDR3 reads TGTGCCAGCAGACCCCGGACTCCAAGATACGAGCAGTACTTC. This sequence encodes CASRPRTPRYEQYF. Full variable domain (rest looked up from reference TRBV28 and TRBJ2-7): DVKVTQSSRYLVKRTGEKVFLECVQDMDHENMFWYRQDPGLGLRLIYFSYDVKMKEKGDIPEGYSVSREKKERFSLILESASTNQTSMYLCASRPRTPRYEQYFGPGTRLTVT.

This clonotype has just a few counts. J is TRBJ1-4 and V is TRBV9; D might be TRBD1 (5 bases). This CDR3 is 14 amino acids long. The germline CDR1 and CDR2 sequences are SGDLS and YYNGEE. Trimming cost V 0 bases and J 8 bases, with 11 bases left between them. The CDR3 sequence is CASSVEGVEEKLFF. The CDR3 DNA follows: TGTGCCAGCAGCGTAGAAGGGGTAGAAGAAAAACTGTTTTTT.

This clonotype was picked up many times. The chain employs TRBV7-8 and TRBJ1-2; tentative D call: TRBD1 (6 bases). Germline assignment: CDR1 SGHVS and CDR2 FQNEAQ. Trimming removed 3 bases from V and 0 bases from J, with 14 bases in between. The CDR3 runs 16 residues. In DNA form, the CDR3 reads TGTGCCAGCAGCTTCAGGGGCCGACAAGCTAACTATGGCTACACCTTC. Translation gives CASSFRGRQANYGYTF.

This clonotype was picked up many times. This chain links TRBV28 with TRBJ1-5, with 7 bases lining up with TRBD1. Losses at the gene ends were 6 bases for V and 7 bases for J; bases not matched to a gene: 6. CDR3 length: 13 residues. Germline lookup yields CDR1 MDHEN and CDR2 SYDVKM. CDR3 loop: CASREGAGQPQHF. The CDR3 DNA is TGTGCCAGCAGAGAGGGGGCAGGGCAGCCCCAGCATTTT.

The V call is TRBV5-1, the J call TRBJ2-3; 14 positions match TRBD2. Germline V gene sequence: CDR1 SGHRS, CDR2 YFSETQ. The V and J ends lost 4 bases and 4 bases, in that order; junction bases with no gene match: 8. The CDR3 sequence is 17 residues long. The CDR3 DNA reads as TGCGCCAGCAGCCTCGGGACTAGCGGGAGATTAGCAGATACGCAGTATTTT. Protein product: CASSLGTSGRLADTQYF.

This clonotype was observed a handful of times. This rearrangement joins TRBV11-2 to TRBJ1-5, with D tentatively TRBD1 (5 bases). The CDR3 covers 15 residues. V was shortened by 1 base and J by 3 bases, with 10 bases between the two germline ends. Germline V gene lookup returns CDR1 SGHAT and CDR2 FQNNGV. DNA of the CDR3: TGTGCCAGCAGCTTAGGCAGGGAGGCCAATCAGCCCCAGCATTTT. It translates to CASSLGREANQPQHF.

This clonotype was seen repeatedly, ten times or more. The rearrangement joins TRBV20-1 to TRBJ2-3; TRBD1 agrees at 8 bases. This CDR3 has 15 amino acids. V gave up 5 bases and J gave up 0 bases; unmatched junction bases: 7. Germline CDR1 DFQATT, CDR2 SNEGSKA (reference sequence). CDR3 nucleotide sequence: TGCAGTGCTGGGGCCCGGGACAGGAGCACAGATACGCAGTATTTT. Protein: CSAGARDRSTDTQYF.

This clonotype was found many times. The chain links TRBV2 to TRBJ2-7, with D possibly being TRBD2 (5 bases). Trimming stripped 3 bases from V and 4 bases from J, with 13 bases between. The CDR3 is 14 residues long. The germline V gene encodes CDR1 SNHLY and CDR2 FYNNEI. The CDR3 bases are TGTGCCAGCAGTGAGCTAGCCCCGGCATACGAGCAGTACTTC. This gives the protein CASSELAPAYEQYF.

This clonotype was counted between two and nine times. A read error may produce the germline difference seen at one junction end. The chain carries TRBV7-9 and TRBJ1-5, with D possibly matching TRBD1 (6 bases). Germline assignment: CDR1 SEHNR and CDR2 FQNEAQ (reference sequence). This CDR3 spans 12 amino acids. CDR3 in amino acids: CASSLGTDGVYF. Here the CDR3 DNA reads TGTGCCAGCAGCTTAGGGACAGACGGGGTGTATTTT.

The CDR3 nucleotides read TGTGCCAGAGAGGGGTCCAGCGGGGGATACAATGAGCAGTTCTTC. Its translation is CAREGSSGGYNEQFF. The gene calls are TRBV7-9 and TRBJ2-1; 8 bases map to TRBD2. The germline gives CDR1 SEHNR, CDR2 FQNEAQ (reference sequence). Trimming took 9 bases from V and 4 from J; bases not matched to a gene: 11. This CDR3 has 15 residues.

CDR3: CASSYEGGALSGELFF. CDR3 DNA: TGTGCCAGCAGCTATGAGGGGGGGGCGCTTTCCGGGGAGCTGTTTTTT. V and J are TRBV7-3 and TRBJ2-2; tentatively, D is TRBD2 (7 bases). The ends were cut back, 4 bases at V and 6 bases at J, with 18 bases in the middle. Germline-derived CDR1 and CDR2 are SGHTA and FQGTGA. This CDR3 spans 16 amino acids.

This clonotype was seen ten or more times. The chain is built from TRBV27 and TRBJ1-5, with a weak D call TRBD1 (5 bases). The germline CDR1 and CDR2 sequences are MNHEY and SMNVEV (reference sequence). The ends were cut back, 6 bases at V and 2 bases at J, with 14 bases in the middle. CDR3 length: 15 residues. The DNA of the CDR3 is TGTGCCAGCAGCTCCCTGGGGGGGGGCAATCAGCCCCAGCATTTT. Its translation is CASSSLGGGNQPQHF.

This clonotype has at least ten counts. The chain is built from TRBV18 and TRBJ2-7; D tentatively fits TRBD1 or TRBD2 (5 bases each). CDR3 length equals 15 residues. V lost 2 bases to trimming and J lost 0 bases, with 11 bases between them. Per the germline V gene, CDR1 is KGHSH and CDR2 is LQKENI. CDR3 sequence reads: CASSPGGSGSYEQYF. The CDR3 DNA is TGTGCCAGCTCACCAGGGGGTAGTGGCTCCTACGAGCAGTACTTC.

The rearrangement joins TRBV6-1 to TRBJ1-5; 8 nucleotides line up with TRBD1. Germline V lookup: CDR1 MNHNS, CDR2 SASEGT. The junction had 15 bases not matched to a gene; V was cut back by 8 bases and J by 3 bases. This CDR3 is 17 amino acids long. This CDR3 reads CASRRERQGFYNQPQHF. The CDR3 coding sequence is TGTGCCAGCCGAAGGGAGCGACAGGGGTTTTACAATCAGCCCCAGCATTTT.

This clonotype has a count of ten or more. The chain is built from TRBV9 and TRBJ1-5; D not resolved. Deletions cut 0 bases from V and 2 bases from J, with 9 bases between. This CDR3 is built from 15 residues. The V gene's germline CDR1 is SGDLS and CDR2 YYNGEE. The CDR3 loop is CASSVAGVGNQPQHF. DNA for the CDR3: TGTGCCAGCAGCGTAGCTGGGGTCGGCAATCAGCCCCAGCATTTT.

The CDR3 here is CASSLFPNTGNYGYTF. CDR3 DNA sequence: TGTGCCAGCAGCTTATTCCCCAATACAGGGAACTATGGCTACACCTTC. This chain joins TRBV7-2 and TRBJ1-2; perhaps TRBD1 as D (6 bases). V lost 2 bases, J lost 2 bases, and 15 bases lay in between. This CDR3 is built from 16 residues. Looked up from germline, CDR1 is SGHTA and CDR2 is FQGNSA.

There are many counts of this clonotype. The rearrangement uses TRBV12-3 or TRBV12-4 and TRBJ1-5; D call uncertain. Trimming left V 5 bases short and J 4 bases short, with 12 bases between. This CDR3 is built from 14 residues. CDR3 sequence reads: CASSPLSRNQPQHF. The CDR3 bases are TGTGCCAGCAGTCCCCTGTCTAGGAATCAGCCCCAGCATTTT.

Turning to this clonotype: One junction end disagrees with the germline gene, perhaps due to a read error. The V call is TRBV6-2 or TRBV6-3, the J call TRBJ1-3; the match to TRBD1 covers 8 bases. CDR1 is MNHEY, CDR2 SVGEGT, per germline. CDR3 length equals 15 residues. In DNA form, the CDR3 reads TGTGCCGGCAGTTACAGGGGGAGCTCTGGAAACACCATATATTTT. Encoded protein: CAGSYRGSSGNTIYF.

This clonotype occurred many times. This rearrangement joins TRBV28 to TRBJ2-3; 8 bases match TRBD2. CDR1 is MDHEN, CDR2 SYDVKM, per germline. This CDR3 has 14 residues. V was pared by 11 bases and J by 0 bases, with 7 bases of the junction left unmatched. The CDR3 region has the DNA TGTGCCTCCGCGGCGGGAGGTAGCACAGATACGCAGTATTTT. Translation: CASAAGGSTDTQYF.

V and J are TRBV29-1 and TRBJ2-7; 8 bases are a match to TRBD2. Germline CDR1 and CDR2: SQVTM and ANQGSEA. J gave up 0 bases and V 4 bases, and 2 bases lay outside the gene matches. The CDR3 loop spans 13 amino acids. The CDR3 sequence is CSVGGRFSYEQYF. Written as DNA, the CDR3 is TGCAGCGTTGGCGGGAGGTTCTCCTACGAGCAGTACTTC.

This clonotype has more than one count but fewer than ten. This chain joins TRBV7-9 and TRBJ2-5; the D is unclear. The CDR3 contains 14 residues. Germline assignment: CDR1 SEHNR and CDR2 FQNEAQ (reference sequence). The V and J ends lost 3 bases and 0 bases respectively, with 8 bases between them. The DNA of the CDR3 is TGTGCCAGCAGCTTGTCTAACTACCAAGAGACCCAGTACTTC. It translates to CASSLSNYQETQYF.

Only a few counts were recorded for this clonotype. The chain employs TRBV29-1 and TRBJ2-7, with 7 bases aligning to TRBD1. Germline V gene lookup returns CDR1 SQVTM and CDR2 ANQGSEA. This CDR3 spans 12 amino acids. J lost 7 bases, V lost 6 bases, and 9 bases had no gene match. The CDR3 loop is CSVDGSGGEQYF. The DNA of the CDR3 is TGCAGCGTGGACGGATCAGGGGGTGAGCAGTACTTC.

This chain uses TRBV7-9 with TRBJ2-5; 14 nucleotides match TRBD2. Trimming cost V 3 bases and J 5 bases; bases outside gene matches: 5. The germline V gene encodes CDR1 SEHNR and CDR2 FQNEAQ (reference sequence). The CDR3 sequence is 16 residues long. The CDR3 spells CASSFGTSGSMETQYF. CDR3 nucleotides: TGTGCCAGCAGCTTTGGGACTAGCGGGAGCATGGAGACCCAGTACTTC.

This clonotype was seen many times. V usage is TRBV4-1 and J usage is TRBJ1-4; D uncertain. This CDR3 spans 16 amino acids. In germline, CDR1 is MGHRA, CDR2 YSYEKL. Trimming removed 4 bases from V and 0 bases from J, with 12 bases in between. Here the CDR3 reads CASSLAGPATNEKLFF. CDR3 sequence (DNA): TGCGCCAGCAGCCTGGCTGGGCCCGCAACTAATGAAAAACTGTTTTTT.